The 20 T cell receptor beta chains reported below all come from one sample, sequenced in a study of blood T cell repertoires in COVID-19. The protocol was immunoSEQ multiplex PCR, while the TCRdb copy is restricted to in-frame clones and leaves out a portion. The table shows approximately 200,000 clones, with about 84% occurring only once. The sequenced sample consisted of PBMCs or T cells enriched from blood (not recorded which). The receptors come from a woman in her twenties or thirties who had recovered from COVID-19.

J is TRBJ2-3 and V is TRBV6-4, with D perhaps matching TRBD2 (6 bases). Germline-derived CDR1 and CDR2 are MRHNA and SNTAGT. V was cut by 0 bases and J by 1 base, with 8 bases left in between. The CDR3 is 15 residues long. CDR3 in DNA: TGTGCCAGCAGTGACTCAGCTAGCGGCACAGATACGCAGTATTTT. Encoded protein: CASSDSASGTDTQYF.

J is TRBJ2-7 and V is TRBV14; D not resolved. CDR1 and CDR2 from the germline V gene are SGHDN and FVKESK. The CDR3 consists of 11 residues. With 3 bases removed from V and 12 bases from J, the gap between germline ends came to 12 bases. CDR3 DNA: TGTGCCAGCAGCCAGAAGTCCAAAGCGTACTTC. The encoded protein is CASSQKSKAYF.

The V gene is TRBV5-1, the J gene TRBJ1-4; D is uncertain. The ends were cut back, 0 bases at V and 6 bases at J, with 12 bases in the middle. This CDR3 has 15 residues. CDR1 and CDR2 from the germline V gene are SGHRS and YFSETQ. DNA of the CDR3: TGCGCCAGCAGCTTGGGTCGCAGGCACGATGAAAAACTGTTTTTT. Translating gives CASSLGRRHDEKLFF.

To note about this clone: Other DNA sequences of this sample code for an identical CDR3. The V call is TRBV4-1, the J call TRBJ2-7, with 9 bases that match TRBD1. Looked up from germline, CDR1 is MGHRA and CDR2 is YSYEKL. Trimming cost V 1 base and J 2 bases; bases outside gene matches: 0. The CDR3 length is 14 residues. CDR3 region: CASSQGQGAYEQYF. In DNA, the CDR3 is TGCGCCAGCAGCCAAGGACAGGGGGCCTACGAGCAGTACTTC.

The chain carries TRBV6-2 or TRBV6-3 and TRBJ2-1, with TRBD2 matching over 13 bases. The ends lost 6 bases at V and 3 bases at J; junction bases unmatched: 5. This CDR3 has 16 amino acids. Germline-derived CDR1 and CDR2 are MNHEY and SVGEGT. The chain's CDR3 is CASSKTSGRFYNEQFF. CDR3 sequence (DNA): TGTGCCAGCAGCAAGACTAGCGGGAGGTTCTACAATGAGCAGTTCTTC.

This rearrangement joins TRBV29-1 to TRBJ2-3, with a tentative D call TRBD2 (6 bases). The CDR3 covers 12 residues. Germline V gives CDR1 SQVTM, CDR2 ANQGSEA. Trimming stripped 0 bases from V and 11 bases from J, with 12 bases between. The CDR3 loop is CSVEDILAGQYF. CDR3 nucleotides: TGCAGCGTTGAAGATATACTAGCTGGGCAGTATTTT.

J is TRBJ1-4 and V is TRBV4-1; 9 bases fit TRBD1. CDR1 and CDR2 (germline): MGHRA, YSYEKL. This CDR3 spans 14 amino acids. V was pared by 4 bases and J by 6 bases, with 3 bases of the junction left unmatched. The CDR3 sequence is CASSLGQGYEKLFF. DNA of the CDR3: TGCGCCAGCAGCCTCGGACAGGGGTATGAAAAACTGTTTTTT.

The V gene is TRBV28, the J gene TRBJ1-2; TRBD1 aligns across 7 bases. CDR3 size: 13 residues. Trimming cost V 7 bases and J 6 bases; bases outside gene matches: 8. Germline CDR1 reads MDHEN; CDR2 reads SYDVKM. Here the CDR3 reads CASTRDRVDGYTF. CDR3 nucleotide sequence: TGTGCCAGCACCCGAGACAGGGTAGATGGCTACACCTTC.

The rearrangement uses TRBV25-1 and TRBJ1-4; 7 bases line up with TRBD1. From germline, CDR1 is MGHDK and CDR2 SYGVNS. The CDR3 consists of 15 residues. V trimming: 3 bases; J trimming: 5 bases; junction bases outside the gene matches: 6. The CDR3 here is CASSDQTTGNEKLFF. The CDR3, as DNA: TGTGCCAGCAGTGATCAAACGACAGGGAATGAAAAACTGTTTTTT.

Only a few counts were recorded for this clone. As DNA, the CDR3 is TGTGCCAGCAGTCTCGTAGACAGGGACGAGCAGTACTTC. Its translation is CASSLVDRDEQYF. The chain joins TRBV28 to TRBJ2-7; the match to TRBD1 covers 7 bases. The CDR3 spans 13 residues. CDR1 is MDHEN, CDR2 SYDVKM, per germline. V shed 5 bases, J shed 5 bases, and the junction held 6 bases outside the gene matches.

V gene TRBV18 combines with J gene TRBJ1-5; D call uncertain. V lost 6 bases to trimming and J lost 0 bases, with 6 bases between them. Germline lookup yields CDR1 KGHSH and CDR2 LQKENI. The CDR3 runs to 13 residues. CDR3 amino acids: CASSEFSNQPQHF. In nucleotides, the CDR3 is TGTGCCAGCTCCGAGTTTAGCAATCAGCCCCAGCATTTT.

The CDR3: CASRTGTDNYGYTF. CDR3 nucleotide sequence: TGTGCCAGCAGGACTGGGACAGATAACTATGGCTACACCTTC. The chain couples TRBV28 to TRBJ1-2, with 7 bases lining up with TRBD1. Per the germline V gene, CDR1 is MDHEN and CDR2 is SYDVKM. Unmatched junction bases numbered 5, after V lost 6 bases and J lost 1 base. The length of the CDR3 is 14 residues.

V and J are TRBV27 and TRBJ2-2; 11 bases align to TRBD2. The V and J ends lost 0 bases and 6 bases, in that order; junction bases with no gene match: 18. CDR3 length: 21 amino acids. Germline CDR1 reads MNHEY; CDR2 reads SMNVEV (reference sequence). As DNA, the CDR3 is TGTGCCAGCAGTTTATCTCCCCAGGTCGCAGTCCCGGGACTAGCGGCCGGGGAGCTGTTTTTT. Amino acids: CASSLSPQVAVPGLAAGELFF.

The gene calls are TRBV10-2 and TRBJ2-7; TRBD2 agrees at 9 bases. The V segment lost 5 bases and the J segment 6 bases; nucleotides outside the gene matches: 5. The CDR3 loop spans 13 amino acids. Per the germline V gene, CDR1 is WSHSY and CDR2 is SAAADI. This chain's CDR3 is CASSQLAGFEQYF. CDR3 bases: TGCGCCAGCAGTCAACTAGCGGGTTTCGAGCAGTACTTC.

V gene TRBV7-9 combines with J gene TRBJ2-7; weak D call: TRBD2 (5 bases). V was shortened by 8 bases and J by 1 base, with 12 bases between the two germline ends. The CDR3 loop spans 13 amino acids. In germline, CDR1 is SEHNR, CDR2 FQNEAQ (reference sequence). The CDR3, as DNA: TGTGCCAGCCTAGGACTGAAATCCTACGAGCAGTACTTC. Encoded protein: CASLGLKSYEQYF.

This sequence joins TRBV27 and TRBJ2-7; D not resolved. This CDR3 contains 13 residues. The ends were cut back, 5 bases at V and 6 bases at J, with 14 bases in the middle. Germline loops: CDR1 MNHEY, CDR2 SMNVEV (reference sequence). The CDR3 loop reads CASSPLTWSEQYF. DNA for the CDR3: TGTGCCAGCAGTCCCCTGACTTGGTCCGAGCAGTACTTC.

A word on this clone: Compared with germline, one end of the junction differs, possibly owing to a read error. The chain recombines TRBV13 with TRBJ2-7, with 7 bases fitting TRBD1. Germline V gene lookup returns CDR1 PRHDT and CDR2 FYEKMQ (reference sequence). The CDR3 contains 15 residues. The CDR3 spells CASRLLGQASDEQYF. The CDR3 DNA is TGTGCCAGCAGGCTTCTAGGACAGGCCTCCGACGAGCAGTACTTC.

In this sample, this clone turned up a few times. This chain uses TRBV18 with TRBJ1-2; weak D call: TRBD1 (6 bases). This CDR3 spans 14 amino acids. The ends were cut back, 1 base at V and 3 bases at J, with 9 bases in the middle. Per germline, CDR1 KGHSH and CDR2 LQKENI. CDR3 sequence reads: CASSPRPGDYGYTF. The CDR3 nucleotides are TGTGCCAGCTCACCACGGCCAGGGGACTATGGCTACACCTTC.

The chain carries TRBV18 and TRBJ1-2; no firm D call. Germline V gene data show CDR1 as KGHSH and CDR2 as LQKENI. This CDR3 region has 12 residues. Trimming removed 0 bases at V and 7 bases at J, with 6 bases between. This chain's CDR3 is CASSPPLSGYTF. The CDR3 DNA reads TGTGCCAGCTCACCACCCTTGTCTGGCTACACCTTC.

The chain recombines TRBV6-5 with TRBJ2-7; TRBD2 agrees at 9 bases. This CDR3 has 14 amino acids. V was clipped by 8 bases and J by 3 bases; unmatched bases: 8. Germline V gene sequence: CDR1 MNHEY, CDR2 SVGAGI. The CDR3 DNA sequence: TGTGCCAGCGCCCCGGGACTAGCTTTCTACGAGCAGTACTTC. Its translation: CASAPGLAFYEQYF.